The next 25 T cell receptor beta chains were all read from a single sample in a study of shared clonotypes between healthy human individuals. Repertoires were generated with immunoSEQ multiplex PCR, while TCRdb's copy carries only in-frame clones and drops some. The table lists 2 million to 2.5 million clones, approximately 93% of them singletons. Sequenced: naive CD4+ T cells from PBMCs. Subset noted: CD45RA+ positively selected. The receptors derive from a man between 18 and 29 years old in good health. Some clones in this sample may be carry-over from other donors' samples.

The V call is TRBV21-1, the J call TRBJ2-7; the D call TRBD2 from the table was never checked on the DNA. TRBV21-1 is a listed pseudogene. The CDR3 has 17 residues. CDR3 bases: TGTGCCAGCAGCAACGCGTCCTGGCGGTCTTGCTCCTACGAGCAGTACTTC. Residues: CASSNASWRSCSYEQYF.

As regards this clone: Other DNA sequences of this sample code for an identical CDR3. This chain links TRBV18 with TRBJ1-3; D is uncertain. V dropped 2 bases and J dropped 0 bases, with 8 bases sitting between them. The CDR3 runs to 15 residues. The V gene's germline CDR1 is KGHSH and CDR2 LQKENI. This CDR3 is CASSPRTDSGNTIYF. The CDR3 region has the DNA TGTGCCAGCTCACCAAGGACGGACTCTGGAAACACCATATATTTT.

The chain couples TRBV28 to TRBJ2-7; D unclear. V was clipped by 6 bases and J by 2 bases, with 14 bases between them. Per germline, CDR1 MDHEN and CDR2 SYDVKM. This CDR3 is built from 14 residues. The CDR3 region has the DNA TGTGCCAGCAGACGTTTTGACATAGCCTACGAGCAGTACTTC. This translates into CASRRFDIAYEQYF.

The V gene is TRBV6-5, the J gene TRBJ1-3; weak D call: TRBD1 (6 bases). V was shortened by 0 bases and J by 2 bases, with 8 bases between the two germline ends. The CDR3 spans 15 residues. CDR1 MNHEY and CDR2 SVGAGI come from the germline V gene. The CDR3 nucleotides read TGTGCCAGCAGTTACTCTTGGACAGCTGGAAACACCATATATTTT. This translates into CASSYSWTAGNTIYF.

The chain is built from TRBV7-2 and TRBJ2-5; D not certain. This CDR3 has 14 residues. The V gene's germline CDR1 is SGHTA and CDR2 FQGNSA. Trimming removed 7 bases from V and 1 base from J, with 13 bases in between. The CDR3 DNA follows: TGTGCCAGCACCCGCCAGGCGGTCCAAGAGACCCAGTACTTC. It specifies CASTRQAVQETQYF.

Notes on this clone: Other DNA sequences in this sample translate to the same CDR3. The J gene is TRBJ2-3, the V gene TRBV7-3, with D unresolved. The CDR3 is 13 amino acids. CDR1 and CDR2 from the germline V gene are SGHTA and FQGTGA. The V and J ends lost 6 bases and 0 bases respectively, with 7 bases between them. CDR3 bases: TGTGCCAGCAGTCCACCTAGCACAGATACGCAGTATTTT. This sequence encodes CASSPPSTDTQYF.

V gene TRBV18 combines with J gene TRBJ2-7; 9 bases are shared with TRBD1. The length of the CDR3 is 15 residues. V lost 2 bases and J lost 3; bases outside the gene matches: 5. Germline CDR1 is KGHSH and CDR2 is LQKENI. CDR3 bases: TGTGCCAGCTCACCAGGTGGGACAGGGATCTACGAGCAGTACTTC. As protein: CASSPGGTGIYEQYF. The variable domain in full, with the rest retrieved from reference TRBV18 and TRBJ2-7, is NAGVMQNPRHLVRRRGQEARLRCSPMKGHSHVYWYRQLPEEGLKFMVYLQKENIIDESGMPKERFSAEFPKEGPSILRIQQVVRGDSAAYFCASSPGGTGIYEQYFGPGTRLTVT.

About this clone itself: This sample includes further DNA sequences coding for the same CDR3. V is TRBV5-1 and J is TRBJ1-5; 7 bases align to TRBD1. Germline V lookup: CDR1 SGHRS, CDR2 YFSETQ. V was clipped by 0 bases and J by 4 bases; unmatched bases: 4. The CDR3 is made up of 15 amino acids. CDR3 nucleotides: TGCGCCAGCAGCTTGGTACCAGGGGGGAATCAGCCCCAGCATTTT. It translates to CASSLVPGGNQPQHF.

V gene TRBV19 combines with J gene TRBJ1-4; D remains ambiguous. V lost 5 bases to trimming and J lost 3 bases, with 1 base between them. The germline CDR1 and CDR2 sequences are LNHDA and SQIVND (reference sequence). This CDR3 has 11 amino acids. As DNA, the CDR3 is TGTGCCAGTAGTCCTAATGAAAAACTGTTTTTT. The encoded protein is CASSPNEKLFF. The entire variable domain, with the rest obtained from reference TRBV19 and TRBJ1-4, is as follows: DGGITQSPKYLFRKEGQNVTLSCEQNLNHDAMYWYRQDPGQGLRLIYYSQIVNDFQKGDIAEGYSVSREKKESFPLTVTSAQKNPTAFYLCASSPNEKLFFGSGTQLSVL.

CDR3 loop: CASSPQAGLNTEAFF. The CDR3 bases are TGCGCCAGCAGCCCCCAGGCAGGTTTGAACACTGAAGCTTTCTTT. This chain joins TRBV5-1 and TRBJ1-1; D not certain. The ends were cut back, 4 bases at V and 0 bases at J, with 13 bases in the middle. The CDR3 is made up of 15 amino acids. The V gene's germline CDR1 is SGHRS and CDR2 YFSETQ.

The chain combines TRBV5-6 with TRBJ2-3; D is possibly TRBD2 (6 bases). Germline CDR1 SGHDT, CDR2 YYEEEE. V lost 0 bases, J lost 2 bases, and 13 bases lay in between. The length of the CDR3 is 16 residues. Here the CDR3 DNA reads TGTGCCAGCAGCTTGGTAGGGACTCGACTCACAGATACGCAGTATTTT. Translating it yields CASSLVGTRLTDTQYF.

There are a few counts of this clone. V gene TRBV29-1 combines with J gene TRBJ1-1; D unclear. The CDR3 is 14 residues long. V lost 1 base to trimming and J lost 10 bases, with 19 bases between them. CDR1 and CDR2 from the germline V gene are SQVTM and ANQGSEA. In DNA form, the CDR3 reads TGCAGCGTTGAAGGGCTCCATGCTACTTCGGTAGCTTTCTTT. Residues: CSVEGLHATSVAFF.

This chain connects TRBV7-8 to TRBJ1-5, with D hard to call. CDR1 is SGHVS and CDR2 is FQNEAQ in the germline V gene. V gave up 1 base and J gave up 0 bases, with 13 bases separating them. This CDR3 has 17 residues. The CDR3 DNA follows: TGTGCCAGCAGCTTAGTGACCGGTCAGTATAGCAATCAGCCCCAGCATTTT. Translating it yields CASSLVTGQYSNQPQHF.

The chain has TRBV7-8 and TRBJ2-6, with 9 bases that match TRBD1. CDR3 size: 18 residues. With 3 bases clipped from V and 3 bases from J, the junction kept 9 bases outside the gene matches. Germline loops: CDR1 SGHVS, CDR2 FQNEAQ. CDR3 in DNA: TGTGCCAGCAGCTTGCCCGGGACAGGGACCTTTGGGGCCAACGTCCTGACTTTC. Translated, it gives CASSLPGTGTFGANVLTF.

The chain joins TRBV7-2 to TRBJ2-2; D perhaps matches TRBD1 (6 bases). The germline V and J ends were trimmed by 6 bases and 6 bases, with 17 bases remaining between them. CDR3 length: 15 amino acids. Germline CDR1 reads SGHTA; CDR2 reads FQGNSA. Here the CDR3 reads CASRLRGKGAGELFF. The DNA for the CDR3 is TGTGCCAGCAGACTCAGGGGAAAGGGCGCCGGGGAGCTGTTTTTT.

V and J are TRBV7-3 and TRBJ2-3; the match to TRBD1 covers 9 bases. The CDR3 is made up of 16 amino acids. V was clipped by 1 base and J by 4 bases; unmatched bases: 6. Germline assignment: CDR1 SGHTA and CDR2 FQGTGA. CDR3 protein: CASSLISGQGPDTQYF. As DNA, the CDR3 is TGTGCCAGCAGCTTAATTTCGGGACAGGGCCCAGATACGCAGTATTTT.

The rearrangement links TRBV28 to TRBJ1-4, with 10 bases aligning to TRBD1. V trimming: 4 bases; J trimming: 6 bases; junction bases outside the gene matches: 5. This CDR3 has 15 amino acids. From germline, CDR1 is MDHEN and CDR2 SYDVKM. The CDR3 is CASSSPGTGDEKLFF. For the CDR3, the DNA is TGTGCCAGCAGTTCACCCGGGACAGGGGATGAAAAACTGTTTTTT.

The rearrangement joins TRBV7-8 to TRBJ2-3; 8 bases match TRBD2. Germline CDR1 and CDR2: SGHVS and FQNEAQ. CDR3 length: 16 residues. Trimming cost V 0 bases and J 3 bases; bases outside gene matches: 5. CDR3 bases: TGTGCCAGCAGCTTAGCGTTAGCGGGGATTACAGATACGCAGTATTTT. It codes for CASSLALAGITDTQYF.

The chain uses TRBV4-2 and TRBJ2-3, with 10 bases identical to TRBD2. J lost 3 bases, V lost 2 bases, and 5 bases had no gene match. Germline CDR1 and CDR2: LGHNA and YNFKEQ. The CDR3 is made up of 16 amino acids. CDR3 loop: CASSQNLAGATDTQYF. CDR3 DNA: TGTGCCAGCAGCCAAAATCTAGCGGGGGCTACAGATACGCAGTATTTT.

Remarks on this clone: The same CDR3 arises from other DNA sequences in this sample as well. The J gene is TRBJ1-1, the V gene TRBV2; D is unclear. Per germline, CDR1 SNHLY and CDR2 FYNNEI. This CDR3 comprises 13 residues. The V gene lost 8 bases and the J gene lost 0 bases, with 10 bases spanning the gap. The chain's CDR3 is CASGRDMNTEAFF. Written as DNA, the CDR3 is TGTGCCAGCGGGAGGGATATGAACACTGAAGCTTTCTTT. Looking up the rest from reference TRBV2 and TRBJ1-1 gives the full variable domain: EPEVTQTPSHQVTQMGQEVILRCVPISNHLYFYWYRQILGQKVEFLVSFYNNEISEKSEIFDDQFSVERPDGSNFTLKIRSTKLEDSAMYFCASGRDMNTEAFFGQGTRLTVV.

This clone came up a few times. The chain employs TRBV10-3 and TRBJ2-7, with D tentatively TRBD1 (5 bases). Germline values: CDR1 ENHRY, CDR2 SYGVKD. Trimming shortened V by 3 bases and J by 6 bases, and 12 bases separated the two germline ends. The length of the CDR3 is 13 residues. The CDR3 nucleotides are TGTGCCATCAGTGAACGCAGGGTTAGCGAGCAGTACTTC. Translating it yields CAISERRVSEQYF.

The chain combines TRBV28 with TRBJ1-1; possible D gene TRBD1, 5 bases. Germline V gene data show CDR1 as MDHEN and CDR2 as SYDVKM. The CDR3 contains 17 residues. The V gene lost 6 bases and the J gene lost 0 bases, with 20 bases spanning the gap. CDR3 protein: CASRIKHLQALNTEAFF. The CDR3 DNA reads TGTGCCAGCAGAATAAAGCATTTACAGGCCCTGAACACTGAAGCTTTCTTT.

Here the CDR3 DNA reads TGCGCCAGCAGCTTGGGGACTAGCGAGGACTACGAGCAGTACTTC. This encodes CASSLGTSEDYEQYF. V usage is TRBV5-1 and J usage is TRBJ2-7, with 9 bases aligning to TRBD2. This CDR3 region has 15 residues. The J segment lost 3 bases and the V segment lost 0 bases, leaving 4 bases of the junction unmatched. Germline V lookup: CDR1 SGHRS, CDR2 YFSETQ. The variable domain in full, completed from reference TRBV5-1 and TRBJ2-7, reads KAGVTQTPRYLIKTRGQQVTLSCSPISGHRSVSWYQQTPGQGLQFLFEYFSETQRNKGNFPGRFSGRQFSNSRSEMNVSTLELGDSALYLCASSLGTSEDYEQYFGPGTRLTVT.

This sequence joins TRBV6-1 and TRBJ2-1; 7 nucleotides agree with TRBD2. The CDR3 loop spans 14 amino acids. J lost 2 bases, V lost 2 bases, and 0 bases had no gene match. Germline CDR1 MNHNS, CDR2 SASEGT. The CDR3 loop is CASSELAAYNEQFF. The CDR3 DNA sequence: TGTGCCAGCAGTGAACTAGCGGCCTACAATGAGCAGTTCTTC.

The chain links TRBV4-3 to TRBJ2-7; 13 bases fit TRBD2. Trimming took 4 bases from V and 6 from J; bases not matched to a gene: 3. Germline CDR1 is LGHNA and CDR2 is YSLEER. The CDR3 loop spans 14 amino acids. DNA of the CDR3: TGCGCCAGCAGCCTGGGACTAGCGGGATCCGAGCAGTACTTC. Translation gives CASSLGLAGSEQYF.